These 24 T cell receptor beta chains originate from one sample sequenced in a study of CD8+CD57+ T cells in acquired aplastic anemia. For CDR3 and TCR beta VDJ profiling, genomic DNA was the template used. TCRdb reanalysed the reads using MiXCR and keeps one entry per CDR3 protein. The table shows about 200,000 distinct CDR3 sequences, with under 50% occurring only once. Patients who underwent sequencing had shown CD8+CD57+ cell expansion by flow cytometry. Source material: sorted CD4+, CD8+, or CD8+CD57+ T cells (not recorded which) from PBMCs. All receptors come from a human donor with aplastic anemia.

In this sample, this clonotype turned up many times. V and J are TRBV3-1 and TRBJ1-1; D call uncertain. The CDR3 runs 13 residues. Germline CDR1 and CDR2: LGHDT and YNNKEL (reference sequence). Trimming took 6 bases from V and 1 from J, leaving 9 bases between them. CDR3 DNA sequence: TGTGCCAGCAGTTCGGCACCGAACACTGAAGCTTTCTTT. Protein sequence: CASSSAPNTEAFF.

The CDR3 region is CASSPLRQRLSGNTIYF. The CDR3 bases are TGTGCCAGCAGCCCGTTGCGACAGAGGCTCTCTGGAAACACCATATATTTT. V usage is TRBV25-1 and J usage is TRBJ1-3; D perhaps matches TRBD1 (5 bases). Germline V lookup: CDR1 MGHDK, CDR2 SYGVNS. The CDR3 contains 17 residues. The V gene lost 6 bases and the J gene lost 0 bases, with 18 bases spanning the gap.

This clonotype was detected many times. The CDR3 DNA reads as TGTGCCAGTAGTCCGGATAGCAATCAGCCCCAGCATTTT. This codes for CASSPDSNQPQHF. The gene calls are TRBV18 and TRBJ1-5; D is uncertain. Trimming removed 9 bases from V and 0 bases from J, with 9 bases in between. CDR3 length: 13 amino acids. Germline V gene data show CDR1 as KGHSH and CDR2 as LQKENI.

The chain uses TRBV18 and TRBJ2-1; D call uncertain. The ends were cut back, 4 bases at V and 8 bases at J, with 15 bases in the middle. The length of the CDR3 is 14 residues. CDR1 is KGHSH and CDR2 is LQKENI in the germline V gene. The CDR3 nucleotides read TGTGCCAGCTCACTTAATTCCAGGTGGGATGAGCAGTTCTTC. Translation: CASSLNSRWDEQFF.

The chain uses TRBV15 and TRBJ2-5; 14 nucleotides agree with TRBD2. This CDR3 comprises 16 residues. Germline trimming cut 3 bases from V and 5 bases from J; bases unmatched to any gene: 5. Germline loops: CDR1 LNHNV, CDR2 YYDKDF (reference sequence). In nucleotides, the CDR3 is TGTGCCACCAGCAGCCGGACTAGCGGGGGGTGGGAGACCCAGTACTTC. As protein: CATSSRTSGGWETQYF.

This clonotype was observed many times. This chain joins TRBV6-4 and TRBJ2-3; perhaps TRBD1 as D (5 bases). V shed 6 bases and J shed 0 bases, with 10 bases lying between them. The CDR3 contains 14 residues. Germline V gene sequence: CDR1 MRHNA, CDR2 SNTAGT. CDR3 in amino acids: CASSPGHSTDTQYF. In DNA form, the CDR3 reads TGTGCCAGCAGCCCCGGACATAGCACAGATACGCAGTATTTT.

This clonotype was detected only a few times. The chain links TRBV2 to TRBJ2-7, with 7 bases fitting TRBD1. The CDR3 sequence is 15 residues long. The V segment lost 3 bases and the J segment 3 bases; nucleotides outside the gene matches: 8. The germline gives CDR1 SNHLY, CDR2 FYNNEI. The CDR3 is CASSELDRSRYEQYF. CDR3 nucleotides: TGTGCCAGCAGTGAGCTGGACAGGAGCCGCTACGAGCAGTACTTC.

In DNA, the CDR3 is TGTGCCAGCAGCCAAGGGACTAGCGGGGGGCACCAAGAGACCCAGTACTTC. Protein product: CASSQGTSGGHQETQYF. This rearrangement joins TRBV3-1 to TRBJ2-5; TRBD2 matches at 14 bases. The ends lost 1 base at V and 0 bases at J; junction bases unmatched: 1. Per the germline V gene, CDR1 is LGHDT and CDR2 is YNNKEL (reference sequence). The CDR3 is 17 amino acids.

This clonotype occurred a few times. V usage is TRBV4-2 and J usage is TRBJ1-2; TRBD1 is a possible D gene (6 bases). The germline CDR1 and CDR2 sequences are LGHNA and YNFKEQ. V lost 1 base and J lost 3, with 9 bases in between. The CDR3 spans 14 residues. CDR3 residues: CASSQAGDDYGYTF. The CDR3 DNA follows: TGTGCCAGCAGCCAAGCAGGGGATGACTATGGCTACACCTTC.

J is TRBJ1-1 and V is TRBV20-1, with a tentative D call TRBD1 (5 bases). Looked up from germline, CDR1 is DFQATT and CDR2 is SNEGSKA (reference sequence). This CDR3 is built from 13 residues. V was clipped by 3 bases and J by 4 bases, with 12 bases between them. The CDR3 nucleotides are TGCAGTGCTAGGGGGGTAGGGGCCACTGAAGCTTTCTTT. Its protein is CSARGVGATEAFF.

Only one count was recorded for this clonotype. The CDR3 sequence is CATSGGTGVYEQYF. For the CDR3, the DNA is TGTGCCACCAGCGGCGGGACAGGAGTTTACGAGCAGTACTTC. The chain joins TRBV15 to TRBJ2-7; 8 bases line up with TRBD1. In germline, CDR1 is LNHNV, CDR2 YYDKDF (reference sequence). The CDR3 consists of 14 residues. With V trimmed by 5 bases and J by 4 bases, 7 bases remained unmatched.

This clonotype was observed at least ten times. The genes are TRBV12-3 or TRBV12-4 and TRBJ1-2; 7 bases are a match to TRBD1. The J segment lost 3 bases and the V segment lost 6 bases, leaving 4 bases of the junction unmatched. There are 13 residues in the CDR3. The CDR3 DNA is TGTGCCAGCAGGGCCGGGACAGACTATGGCTACACCTTC. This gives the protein CASRAGTDYGYTF.

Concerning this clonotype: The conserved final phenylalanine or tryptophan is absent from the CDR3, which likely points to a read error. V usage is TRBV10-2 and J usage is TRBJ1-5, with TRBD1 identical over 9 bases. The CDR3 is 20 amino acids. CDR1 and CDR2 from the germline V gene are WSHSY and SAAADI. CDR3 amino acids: CAGSEAGGQGPRYSNQPQHL. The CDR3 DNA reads TGCGCCGGCAGTGAAGCTGGAGGACAGGGGCCTAGGTATAGCAATCAGCCCCAGCATCTT.

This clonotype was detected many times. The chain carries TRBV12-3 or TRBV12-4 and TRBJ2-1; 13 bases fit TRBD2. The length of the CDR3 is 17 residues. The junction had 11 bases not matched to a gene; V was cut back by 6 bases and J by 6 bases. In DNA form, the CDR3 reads TGTGCCAGCAGGGCCACACAGGGACTAGCGGGGAGCAATGAGCAGTTCTTC. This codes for CASRATQGLAGSNEQFF.

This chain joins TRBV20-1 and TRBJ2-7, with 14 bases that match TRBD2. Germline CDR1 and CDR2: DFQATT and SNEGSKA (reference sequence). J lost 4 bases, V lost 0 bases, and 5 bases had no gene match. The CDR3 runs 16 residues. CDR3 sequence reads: CSARDQTSGGAYEQYF. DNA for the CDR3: TGCAGTGCTAGAGATCAGACTAGCGGGGGGGCATACGAGCAGTACTTC.

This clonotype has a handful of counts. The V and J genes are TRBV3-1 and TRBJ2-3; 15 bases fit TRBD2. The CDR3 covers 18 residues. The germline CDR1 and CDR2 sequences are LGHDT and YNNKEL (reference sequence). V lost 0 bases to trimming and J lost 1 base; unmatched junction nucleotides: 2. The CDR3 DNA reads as TGTGCCAGCAGCCAAGAGGGACTAGCGGGGGGTGGCACAGATACGCAGTATTTT. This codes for CASSQEGLAGGGTDTQYF.

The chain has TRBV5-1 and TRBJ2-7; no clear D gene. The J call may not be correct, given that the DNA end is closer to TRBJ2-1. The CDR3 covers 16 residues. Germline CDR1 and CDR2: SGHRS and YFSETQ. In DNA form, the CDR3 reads TGCGCCAGCAGCCCTATCTCGCACAGCTCCTACAATGAGCAGTTCTTC. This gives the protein CASSPISHSSYNEQFF.

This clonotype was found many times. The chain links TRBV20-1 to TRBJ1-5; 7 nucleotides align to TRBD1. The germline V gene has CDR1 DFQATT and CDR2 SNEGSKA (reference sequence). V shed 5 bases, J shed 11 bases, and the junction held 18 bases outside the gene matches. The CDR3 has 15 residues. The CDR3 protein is CSARIPQGHGEAQHF. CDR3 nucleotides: TGCAGTGCTCGGATTCCACAGGGGCACGGGGAAGCCCAGCATTTT.

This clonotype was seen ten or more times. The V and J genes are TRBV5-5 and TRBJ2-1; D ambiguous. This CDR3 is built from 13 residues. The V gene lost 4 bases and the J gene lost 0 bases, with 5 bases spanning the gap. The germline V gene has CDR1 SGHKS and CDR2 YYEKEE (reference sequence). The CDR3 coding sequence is TGTGCCAGCAGCGGGAACTCCTACAATGAGCAGTTCTTC. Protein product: CASSGNSYNEQFF.

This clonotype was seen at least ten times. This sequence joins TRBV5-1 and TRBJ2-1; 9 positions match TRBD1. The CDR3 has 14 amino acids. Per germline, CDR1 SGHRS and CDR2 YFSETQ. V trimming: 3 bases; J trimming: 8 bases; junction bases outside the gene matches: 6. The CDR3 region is CASSSRTGDHEQFF. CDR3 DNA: TGCGCCAGCAGCTCCCGGACAGGGGATCATGAGCAGTTCTTC.

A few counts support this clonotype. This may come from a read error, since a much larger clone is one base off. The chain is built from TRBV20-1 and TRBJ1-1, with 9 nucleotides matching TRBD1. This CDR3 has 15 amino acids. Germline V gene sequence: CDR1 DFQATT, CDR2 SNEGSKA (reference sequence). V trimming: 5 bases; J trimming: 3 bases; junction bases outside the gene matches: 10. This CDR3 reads CSAPDRGRDDTEAFF. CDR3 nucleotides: TGCAGTGCTCCCGACAGGGGGAGGGATGACACTGAAGCTTTCTTT.

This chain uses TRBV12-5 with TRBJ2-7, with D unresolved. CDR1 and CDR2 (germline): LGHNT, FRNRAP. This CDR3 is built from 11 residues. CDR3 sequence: CASSYRAEQYF. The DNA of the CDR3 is TGTGCCAGCAGTTACCGAGCGGAGCAGTACTTC.

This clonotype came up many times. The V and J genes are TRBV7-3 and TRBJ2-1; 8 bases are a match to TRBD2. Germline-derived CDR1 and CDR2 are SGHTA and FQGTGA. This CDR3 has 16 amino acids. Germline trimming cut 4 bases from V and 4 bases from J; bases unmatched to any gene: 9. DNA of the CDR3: TGTGCCAGCAGCTCGTTAGCGGGGAGGGAATACAATGAGCAGTTCTTC. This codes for CASSSLAGREYNEQFF.

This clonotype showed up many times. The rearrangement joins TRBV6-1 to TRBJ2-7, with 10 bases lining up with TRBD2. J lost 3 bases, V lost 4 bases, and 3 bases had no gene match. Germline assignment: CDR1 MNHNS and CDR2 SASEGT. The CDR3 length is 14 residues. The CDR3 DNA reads TGTGCCAGCAGTGCAGCGGGGGGGTACTACGAGCAGTACTTC. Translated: CASSAAGGYYEQYF.